The 32 T cell receptor beta chains presented below share a single source sample, sequenced in a study of patients and donors after allogeneic stem cell transplantation. MiXCR was run by TCRdb on the RT-PCR reads, yielding one entry per CDR3 protein. The sample has 150,000 to 250,000 distinct CDR3 sequences, more than 35% seen once. Sequencing was performed on blood, either unsorted or a sorted T cell fraction (not recorded which). These receptors all stem from a human donor who was either an allogeneic HSCT recipient or a stem cell or donor lymphocyte infusion donor (not recorded which). It is not recorded whose cells these are; they may come from a transplant donor.

CDR3 amino acids: CATSRDRQGLEDGYTF. CDR3 sequence (DNA): TGTGCCACCAGCAGAGACCGACAGGGTTTGGAGGATGGCTACACCTTC. V is TRBV15 and J is TRBJ1-2, with TRBD1 matching over 7 bases. J lost 6 bases, V lost 0 bases, and 10 bases had no gene match. The CDR3 spans 16 residues. The germline V gene has CDR1 LNHNV and CDR2 YYDKDF (reference sequence).

The gene calls are TRBV24-1 and TRBJ2-1, with D possibly being TRBD1 (7 bases). V lost 3 bases and J 8 bases, leaving 19 bases between the germline ends. The CDR3 length is 16 residues. The germline gives CDR1 KGHDR, CDR2 SFDVKD. The CDR3 DNA reads TGTGCCACCAGTGATCCCGGGGAGGACAGGTTGCATGAGCAGTTCTTC. Protein sequence: CATSDPGEDRLHEQFF.

This rearrangement joins TRBV27 to TRBJ1-2; TRBD1 might be the D (6 bases). The CDR3 spans 14 residues. V was clipped by 3 bases and J by 4 bases, with 12 bases between them. Germline CDR1 and CDR2: MNHEY and SMNVEV (reference sequence). The CDR3 spells CASSFGRGGYGYTF. CDR3 sequence (DNA): TGTGCCAGCAGTTTTGGCAGGGGAGGCTATGGCTACACCTTC.

The chain combines TRBV29-1 with TRBJ1-2, with D unresolved. This CDR3 is 14 amino acids long. Between the trimmed V and J ends, which lost 1 base and 1 base, there was a span of 10 bases. Germline loops: CDR1 SQVTM, CDR2 ANQGSEA. Here the CDR3 reads CSVEVAQINYGYTF. As DNA, the CDR3 is TGCAGCGTTGAAGTAGCCCAGATTAACTATGGCTACACCTTC. The full variable domain, with the rest looked up from reference TRBV29-1 and TRBJ1-2, is SAVISQKPSRDICQRGTSLTIQCQVDSQVTMMFWYRQQPGQSLTLIATANQGSEATYESGFVIDKFPISRPNLTFSTLTVSNMSPEDSSIYLCSVEVAQINYGYTFGSGTRLTVV.

This sequence joins TRBV7-2 and TRBJ1-2; D gene unclear. CDR1 is SGHTA and CDR2 is FQGNSA in the germline V gene. Trimming removed 4 bases at V and 7 bases at J, with 10 bases between. CDR3 length: 12 residues. CDR3 bases: TGTGCCAGCAGCTCCTCCCGATTTGGCTACACCTTC. Residues: CASSSSRFGYTF.

In this sample, this clonotype turned up a few times. The V call is TRBV12-3 or TRBV12-4, the J call TRBJ2-2, with unresolved D. The CDR3 has 12 residues. V lost 6 bases to trimming and J lost 5 bases, with 7 bases between them. The CDR3 sequence is CASSPRTGELFF. CDR3 DNA sequence: TGTGCCAGCAGCCCCAGGACCGGGGAGCTGTTTTTT.

The chain joins TRBV7-2 to TRBJ1-2; D gene ambiguous. V dropped 2 bases and J dropped 7 bases, with 14 bases sitting between them. The CDR3 runs to 14 residues. From germline, CDR1 is SGHTA and CDR2 FQGNSA. CDR3 amino acids: CASSLMSGNSGYTF. CDR3 DNA sequence: TGTGCCAGCAGCTTAATGTCTGGGAACAGTGGCTACACCTTC. Combining the CDR3 with reference TRBV7-2 and TRBJ1-2 gives the whole variable domain GAGVSQSPSNKVTEKGKDVELRCDPISGHTALYWYRQSLGQGLEFLIYFQGNSAPDKSGLPSDRFSAERTGGSVSTLTIQRTQQEDSAVYLCASSLMSGNSGYTFGSGTRLTVV.

This clonotype was picked up a small number of times. The chain employs TRBV12-3 or TRBV12-4 and TRBJ1-6, with D perhaps TRBD1 (6 bases). The CDR3 covers 14 residues. V was shortened by 6 bases and J by 13 bases, with 19 bases between the two germline ends. The CDR3 protein is CASRPGQPWSPLHF. The CDR3 coding sequence is TGTGCCAGCAGGCCCGGACAGCCTTGGAGTCCCCTCCACTTT.

The chain couples TRBV24-1 to TRBJ2-1, with 7 positions matching TRBD1. The V and J ends lost 2 bases and 7 bases, in that order; junction bases with no gene match: 4. Germline values: CDR1 KGHDR, CDR2 SFDVKD. CDR3 length equals 14 residues. The CDR3 here is CATSDSRGKNEQFF. CDR3 sequence (DNA): TGTGCCACCAGTGATTCCAGGGGGAAAAATGAGCAGTTCTTC.

The chain joins TRBV5-1 to TRBJ2-3; the match to TRBD2 covers 7 bases. The CDR3 covers 14 residues. V shed 3 bases, J shed 4 bases, and the junction held 5 bases outside the gene matches. Germline CDR1 reads SGHRS; CDR2 reads YFSETQ. CDR3 amino acids: CASSSPTSSDTQYF. The CDR3 DNA reads TGCGCCAGCAGCTCCCCGACTAGCTCAGATACGCAGTATTTT.

A few counts support this clonotype. V is TRBV4-2 and J is TRBJ2-5; weak D call: TRBD2 (6 bases). Looked up from germline, CDR1 is LGHNA and CDR2 is YNFKEQ. CDR3 size: 15 residues. Trimming removed 2 bases from V and 1 base from J, with 11 bases in between. The CDR3 DNA reads TGTGCCAGCAGCCAAACGGGAGTCCCCCAAGAGACCCAGTACTTC. It translates to CASSQTGVPQETQYF.

The rearrangement uses TRBV4-3 and TRBJ2-1, with D perhaps TRBD1 or TRBD2 (5 bases each). V lost 0 bases to trimming and J lost 6 bases, with 12 bases between them. The CDR3 runs 15 residues. Germline values: CDR1 LGHNA, CDR2 YSLEER. In nucleotides, the CDR3 is TGCGCCAGCAGCCAAGATCGGGACGCCTCCAATGAGCAGTTCTTC. This gives the protein CASSQDRDASNEQFF.

This clonotype was seen more than once but under ten times. The V and J genes are TRBV4-2 and TRBJ1-5, with D possibly being TRBD1 (5 bases). With 0 bases removed from V and 4 bases from J, the gap between germline ends came to 13 bases. This CDR3 spans 16 amino acids. The V gene's germline CDR1 is LGHNA and CDR2 YNFKEQ. The CDR3 DNA sequence: TGTGCCAGCAGCCAAGATCAGCAGGGAGGAAATCAGCCCCAGCATTTT. Translating it yields CASSQDQQGGNQPQHF.

V and J are TRBV12-3 or TRBV12-4 and TRBJ2-3; D might be TRBD2 (6 bases). The CDR3 is 16 amino acids. Trimming pared 4 bases from V and 3 bases from J, leaving 17 bases between. CDR3 loop: CASSWGTPVGTDTQYF. In nucleotides, the CDR3 is TGTGCCAGCAGTTGGGGGACTCCTGTGGGGACAGATACGCAGTATTTT.

This clonotype was detected once. The genes are TRBV30 and TRBJ1-5, with 8 bases aligning to TRBD1. Trimming cost V 0 bases and J 1 base; bases outside gene matches: 2. This CDR3 is built from 15 residues. Germline values: CDR1 GTSNPN, CDR2 SVGIG (reference sequence). The CDR3 protein is CAWSVRQGSNQPQHF. As DNA, the CDR3 is TGTGCCTGGAGTGTCCGACAGGGGAGCAATCAGCCCCAGCATTTT.

This chain connects TRBV20-1 to TRBJ1-1; possibly TRBD1 for D (6 bases). The CDR3 has 14 residues. Germline CDR1 DFQATT, CDR2 SNEGSKA (reference sequence). V was cut by 6 bases and J by 2 bases, with 16 bases left in between. The CDR3 bases are TGCAGTGCAAATCCGGGACACTTCAACACTGAAGCTTTCTTT. This translates into CSANPGHFNTEAFF.

V usage is TRBV4-2 and J usage is TRBJ2-7; D remains unclear. The length of the CDR3 is 14 residues. Germline CDR1 is LGHNA and CDR2 is YNFKEQ. Between the trimmed V and J ends, which lost 0 bases and 4 bases, there was a span of 10 bases. DNA for the CDR3: TGTGCCAGCAGCCAAGAAAGTCTAGTTTACGAGCAGTACTTC. This codes for CASSQESLVYEQYF.

The chain joins TRBV29-1 to TRBJ2-5; D is possibly TRBD2 (6 bases). The germline gives CDR1 SQVTM, CDR2 ANQGSEA. Trimming shortened V by 3 bases and J by 3 bases, and 17 bases separated the two germline ends. The CDR3 runs 15 residues. The DNA of the CDR3 is TGCAGCGTTGAGGGGGACTCCAAAGGGGAAGAGACCCAGTACTTC. Its protein product is CSVEGDSKGEETQYF.

This clonotype appeared a single time. This chain uses TRBV5-6 with TRBJ1-3; no firm D call. Germline V gene data show CDR1 as SGHDT and CDR2 as YYEEEE. V was pared by 4 bases and J by 4 bases, with 12 bases between. The CDR3 is 14 amino acids. The CDR3 DNA follows: TGTGCCAGCAGCCGAGTCGGAGCAGGAAACACCATATATTTT. Its translation is CASSRVGAGNTIYF.

The chain employs TRBV29-1 and TRBJ2-7; weak D call: TRBD1 (6 bases). CDR1 is SQVTM and CDR2 is ANQGSEA in the germline V gene. The V and J ends lost 7 bases and 0 bases respectively, with 19 bases between them. The CDR3 has 15 amino acids. CDR3 residues: CSAYARGRNSYEQYF. CDR3 coding DNA: TGCAGCGCCTACGCCAGGGGCCGCAACTCCTACGAGCAGTACTTC.

This sequence joins TRBV7-6 and TRBJ1-1; unclear D gene. V lost 1 base to trimming and J lost 4 bases, with 4 bases between them. Germline V gene data show CDR1 as SGHVS and CDR2 as FNYEAQ. This CDR3 spans 12 amino acids. The CDR3 nucleotides are TGTGCCAGCAGCTTAGTGTCCACTGAAGCTTTCTTT. As protein: CASSLVSTEAFF.

V is TRBV11-1 and J is TRBJ2-5; the match to TRBD1 covers 8 bases. Germline CDR1 SGHAT, CDR2 FQDESV (reference sequence). V shed 4 bases, J shed 4 bases, and the junction held 11 bases outside the gene matches. The CDR3 has 16 amino acids. The CDR3 protein is CASSSEGQDPRETQYF. DNA for the CDR3: TGTGCCAGCAGCTCAGAGGGACAGGACCCTAGAGAGACCCAGTACTTC.

This clonotype was seen a few times. The chain links TRBV12-3 or TRBV12-4 to TRBJ1-1, with D hard to call. The CDR3 consists of 11 residues. Trimming pared 6 bases from V and 9 bases from J, leaving 11 bases between. This CDR3 is CASSFRMQAFF. The CDR3, as DNA: TGTGCCAGCAGCTTCAGAATGCAAGCTTTCTTT.

The rearrangement uses TRBV9 and TRBJ1-2, with D hard to call. V lost 4 bases and J 5 bases, leaving 18 bases between the germline ends. The length of the CDR3 is 15 residues. Germline V gene data show CDR1 as SGDLS and CDR2 as YYNGEE. The CDR3 protein is CASSTRRGMDYGYTF. The CDR3 DNA follows: TGTGCCAGCAGCACCCGGCGAGGGATGGATTATGGCTACACCTTC.

This rearrangement joins TRBV10-3 to TRBJ2-4; weak D call: TRBD1 (5 bases). Germline CDR1 ENHRY, CDR2 SYGVKD. This CDR3 region has 16 residues. The V end lost 6 bases, the J end lost 0 bases, and 15 bases lay between the germline ends. The CDR3 region has the DNA TGTGCCATCAGCCCAACAGGTACTCTAGCCAAAAACATTCAGTACTTC. It translates to CAISPTGTLAKNIQYF.

This sequence joins TRBV7-2 and TRBJ2-1; TRBD2 is a possible D gene (6 bases). CDR3 length: 15 residues. CDR1 SGHTA and CDR2 FQGNSA come from the germline V gene. Trimming took off 5 bases at V and 4 bases at J, with 15 bases between the two ends. CDR3: CASSRPGTAYNEQFF. For the CDR3, the DNA is TGTGCCAGCAGCCGGCCTGGGACTGCATACAATGAGCAGTTCTTC.

The chain carries TRBV27 and TRBJ1-5, with 8 bases that match TRBD1. CDR1 is MNHEY and CDR2 is SMNVEV in the germline V gene (reference sequence). The CDR3 sequence is 16 residues long. V was clipped by 5 bases and J by 3 bases; unmatched bases: 9. The CDR3 sequence is CASSTFQGAYNQPQHF. The CDR3 coding sequence is TGTGCCAGCAGTACCTTTCAGGGGGCGTACAATCAGCCCCAGCATTTT.

The J gene is TRBJ2-3, the V gene TRBV4-1; 14 bases align to TRBD2. CDR1 is MGHRA and CDR2 is YSYEKL in the germline V gene. This CDR3 contains 17 residues. The junction had 9 bases not matched to a gene; V was cut back by 3 bases and J by 7 bases. The CDR3, as DNA: TGCGCCAGCAGCCAGGAAAGACTAGCGGGAGGGCCTTATACGCAGTATTTT. Translated, it gives CASSQERLAGGPYTQYF.

V usage is TRBV24-1 and J usage is TRBJ2-3; D is possibly TRBD1 (6 bases). Germline V gene data show CDR1 as KGHDR and CDR2 as SFDVKD. V lost 4 bases and J lost 0, with 13 bases in between. The CDR3 runs 16 residues. CDR3 region: CATSDRTATSTDTQYF. For the CDR3, the DNA is TGTGCCACCAGTGACCGGACAGCGACTAGCACAGATACGCAGTATTTT.

The sample holds a few counts of this clonotype. The rearrangement uses TRBV14 and TRBJ1-2; D unclear. The CDR3 spans 13 residues. CDR1 and CDR2 from the germline V gene are SGHDN and FVKESK. V dropped 0 bases and J dropped 5 bases, with 7 bases sitting between them. In DNA form, the CDR3 reads TGTGCCAGCAGCCAAGATAGGCAATATGGCTACACCTTC. It codes for CASSQDRQYGYTF.

The V call is TRBV12-3 or TRBV12-4, the J call TRBJ2-5; D possibly uses TRBD1 or TRBD2 (5 bases each). V was pared by 10 bases and J by 5 bases, with 14 bases between. This CDR3 region has 12 residues. CDR3 amino acids: CATTDRGETQYF. For the CDR3, the DNA is TGTGCCACCACGGACCGGGGCGAGACCCAGTACTTC.

This clonotype was picked up many times. CDR3 coding DNA: TGTGCCAGCAGCTTATCAGGGGGGAACACTGAAGCTTTCTTT. Translating gives CASSLSGGNTEAFF. The rearrangement joins TRBV7-3 to TRBJ1-1; 7 nucleotides match TRBD1. The germline gives CDR1 SGHTA, CDR2 FQGTGA. J gave up 1 base and V 2 bases, and 1 base lay outside the gene matches. The CDR3 sequence is 14 residues long.